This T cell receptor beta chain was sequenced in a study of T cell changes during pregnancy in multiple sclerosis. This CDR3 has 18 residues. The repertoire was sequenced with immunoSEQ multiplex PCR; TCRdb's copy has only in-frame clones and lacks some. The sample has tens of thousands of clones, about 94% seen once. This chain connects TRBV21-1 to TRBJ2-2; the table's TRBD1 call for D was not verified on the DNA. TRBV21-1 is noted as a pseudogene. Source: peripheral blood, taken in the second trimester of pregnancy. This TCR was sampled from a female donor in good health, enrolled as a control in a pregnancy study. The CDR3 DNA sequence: TGTGCCAGCAGTCGTTCGCCCCGGGACAGGGGCAGGGACGGGGAGCTGTTTTTT. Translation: CASSRSPRDRGRDGELFF.